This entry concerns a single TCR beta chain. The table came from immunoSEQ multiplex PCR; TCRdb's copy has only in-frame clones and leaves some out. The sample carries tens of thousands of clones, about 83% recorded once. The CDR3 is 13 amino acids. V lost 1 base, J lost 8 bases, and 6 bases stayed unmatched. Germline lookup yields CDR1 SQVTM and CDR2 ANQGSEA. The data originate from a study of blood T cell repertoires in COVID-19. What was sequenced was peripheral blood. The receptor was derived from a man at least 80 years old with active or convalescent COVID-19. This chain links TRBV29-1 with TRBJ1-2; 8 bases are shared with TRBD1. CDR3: CSVEGGTGPGYTF. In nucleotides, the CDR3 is TGCAGCGTTGAAGGGGGGACAGGTCCCGGCTACACCTTC.